These T cell receptor beta chains were read from a single sample in a study of molecular identifiers for immune sequencing clone quantification. TCRdb fed the PCR reads into MiXCR, producing one record per CDR3 protein. The sample has 97,000 or so distinct CDR3 sequences; 20% to 25% are singletons. The sequenced sample was naive CD8+ T cells from blood, with Jurkat cell RNA spiked in. The receptors stem from a human donor in good health. Some libraries in this study had Jurkat cell RNA spiked in. The CDR3 runs from the conserved cysteine through the conserved F or W. D genes are given only for firm matches. The size of a clone is reported for some rows only, either as once, few or many, or as a class for expanded clones.

14	TRBV6-5	many	.	TRBJ2-7	CASSYSDGGYEQYF	TGTGCCAGCAGTTACTCGGACGGAGGCTACGAGCAGTACTTC
14	TRBV6-1	many	.	TRBJ2-7	CASSEEKGIYEQCF	TGTGCCAGCAGTGAAGAGAAAGGGATCTACGAGCAGTGCTTC
14	TRBV5-8	few	.	TRBJ1-5	CASSLAGIYQLQHF	TGTGCCAGCAGCTTGGCGGGGATATATCAGCTCCAGCATTTT
18	TRBV3-1	few	TRBD2	TRBJ2-5	CASSQETHSGRAEETQYF	TGTGCCAGCAGCCAAGAAACGCATAGCGGGAGGGCTGAAGAGACCCAGTACTTC
14	TRBV20-1	many	TRBD2	TRBJ2-7	CSAREVAGAVEQYF	TGCAGTGCTAGAGAGGTAGCGGGGGCAGTCGAGCAGTACTTC
15	TRBV11-2	.	TRBD2	TRBJ2-7	CASNPTSGAPYEQYF	TGTGCCAGCAACCCGACTAGCGGGGCTCCCTACGAGCAGTACTTC
13	TRBV13	many	TRBD1	TRBJ2-5	CASRQQGKETQYF	TGTGCCAGCAGACAACAGGGGAAAGAGACCCAGTACTTC
13	TRBV6-2/TRBV6-3	few	.	TRBJ1-2	CASSYTGRGTYTF	TGTGCCAGCAGTTACACAGGGAGAGGTACCTACACCTTC
15	TRBV7-9	many	TRBD1	TRBJ1-4	CASSLAGQGDEKLFF	TGTGCCAGCAGCTTAGCTGGACAGGGAGATGAAAAACTGTTTTTT
13	TRBV18	few	.	TRBJ2-2	CASSLGFTGELFF	TGTGCCAGCTCACTGGGCTTCACCGGGGAGCTGTTTTTT
12	TRBV29-1	many	.	TRBJ2-7	CSVVGQSGEQYF	TGCAGCGTTGTCGGGCAGAGTGGGGAGCAGTACTTC
15	TRBV6-5	.	.	TRBJ1-6	CASKGQSAYNSPLHF	TGTGCCAGCAAAGGACAGTCCGCCTATAATTCACCCCTCCACTTT
11	TRBV27	.	.	TRBJ2-7	CASGTSYEQYF	TGTGCCAGCGGAACCTCCTACGAGCAGTACTTC
19	TRBV9	many	TRBD1	TRBJ2-6	CASSARGDRDLSGANVLTF	TGTGCCAGCAGCGCCCGGGGGGACAGGGATCTCTCTGGGGCCAACGTCCTGACTTTC
14	TRBV4-3	many	TRBD1	TRBJ1-4	CASSHNRGGEKLFF	TGCGCCAGCAGCCATAACAGGGGCGGTGAAAAACTGTTTTTT
14	TRBV27	.	.	TRBJ1-6	CASSLPTMYSPLHF	TGTGCCAGCAGTCTACCCACGATGTATTCACCCCTCCACTTT
15	TRBV4-3	many	.	TRBJ2-6	CASSQEVSGANVLTF	TGCGCCAGCAGCCAAGAAGTGTCCGGGGCCAACGTCCTGACTTTC
13	TRBV24-1	many	.	TRBJ2-7	CATSDPDSYEQYF	TGTGCCACCAGTGATCCGGACAGCTACGAGCAGTACTTC
17	TRBV6-2/TRBV6-3	few	TRBD2	TRBJ2-5	CASSYSTTSGGQETQYF	TGTGCCAGCAGTTACTCCACGACTAGCGGGGGTCAAGAGACCCAGTACTTC
15	TRBV6-2/TRBV6-3	many	TRBD1	TRBJ2-7	CASSYLRDSSYEQYF	TGTGCCAGCAGTTACCTCCGGGACAGCTCCTACGAGCAGTACTTC
16	TRBV7-9	few	.	TRBJ2-1	CASSTARGWQTDEQFF	TGTGCCAGCAGCACAGCCAGAGGGTGGCAGACAGATGAGCAGTTCTTC
13	TRBV20-1	few	TRBD1	TRBJ1-2	CSASGQGNYGYTF	TGCAGTGCTAGCGGACAGGGAAACTATGGCTACACCTTC